These 27 T cell receptor beta chains were sequenced from one sample in a study of monozygotic twins with inflammatory bowel disease. TCRdb reprocessed the 5' RACE reads; each CDR3 protein has one entry and no DNA is given. In total, the table holds under 200,000 distinct CDR3 sequences. Sequencing input: blood. The receptors derive from a human donor with ulcerative colitis or Crohn's disease, or a healthy co-twin of an affected twin (not recorded which).

The rearrangement joins TRBV9 to TRBJ2-3; the TCRdb D gene call, TRBD1, has no DNA to confirm it. CDR1 and CDR2 (germline): SGDLS, YYNGEE. This CDR3 contains 18 residues. The CDR3: CASSLELLQGTSTDTQYF.

This rearrangement joins TRBV5-6 to TRBJ1-6; TCRdb selects TRBD1, and the lack of DNA leaves this call unchecked. The CDR3 is 15 amino acids. Looked up from germline, CDR1 is SGHDT and CDR2 is YYEEEE. This chain's CDR3 is CASSLVQADNSPLHF. The whole variable domain, remainder taken from reference TRBV5-6 and TRBJ1-6, is DAGVTQSPTHLIKTRGQQVTLRCSPKSGHDTVSWYQQALGQGPQFIFQYYEEEERQRGNFPDRFSGHQFPNYSSELNVNALLLGDSALYLCASSLVQADNSPLHFGNGTRLTVT.

The chain is built from TRBV4-2 and TRBJ2-1; TCRdb designates TRBD1, a call that cannot be tested without DNA. Per germline, CDR1 LGHNA and CDR2 YNFKEQ. CDR3 size: 14 residues. The CDR3 loop reads CASSHGSLYNEQFF.

CDR3 loop: CASTFETGSEQYF. This chain links TRBV19 with TRBJ2-7; TCRdb's assignment of TRBD1 cannot be checked, as there is no DNA. Germline CDR1 is LNHDA and CDR2 is SQIVND (reference sequence). The CDR3 is made up of 13 amino acids.

The J gene is TRBJ2-1, the V gene TRBV5-1. This CDR3 contains 14 residues. Germline V gene lookup returns CDR1 SGHRS and CDR2 YFSETQ. CDR3 region: CASSLTTLGNEQFF.

J is TRBJ1-4 and V is TRBV20-1; TCRdb outputs TRBD1, but without DNA this stays unchecked. Germline V gene lookup returns CDR1 DFQATT and CDR2 SNEGSKA (reference sequence). The CDR3 runs 15 residues. The CDR3 is CSARDPSRGQEKLFF.

The rearrangement uses TRBV5-1 and TRBJ2-4; as DNA is missing, the TRBD1 call by TCRdb cannot be tested. Germline V gene sequence: CDR1 SGHRS, CDR2 YFSETQ. The CDR3 is made up of 17 amino acids. CDR3 protein: CASSSGTGFRSINIQYF.

The CDR3 is CASSLVGQGSQPQHF. The genes are TRBV7-2 and TRBJ1-5; TCRdb indicates TRBD1, and absent DNA this call remains unverified. Per the germline V gene, CDR1 is SGHTA and CDR2 is FQGNSA. The CDR3 totals 15 residues.

V gene TRBV7-3 combines with J gene TRBJ2-1; TCRdb names TRBD2, which stays unverified in the absence of DNA. The CDR3 is 14 residues long. Germline V gene data show CDR1 as SGHTA and CDR2 as FQGTGA. CDR3 sequence: CASSLSGRENEQFF.

The chain has TRBV10-3 and TRBJ2-7; TCRdb outputs TRBD1, but without DNA this stays unchecked. Germline V gene data show CDR1 as ENHRY and CDR2 as SYGVKD. This CDR3 has 13 residues. This CDR3 reads CATSRDSQYEQYF.

The chain recombines TRBV19 with TRBJ1-4; TCRdb names TRBD1, which stays unverified in the absence of DNA. This CDR3 has 14 amino acids. Germline CDR1 reads LNHDA; CDR2 reads SQIVND (reference sequence). CDR3: CASRRGSLGEKLFF.

The chain uses TRBV5-1 and TRBJ2-1; TCRdb lists TRBD2, though no DNA is available to test this call. The CDR3 has 14 amino acids. Germline CDR1 SGHRS, CDR2 YFSETQ. The CDR3 is CASSRDSGNDEQFF.

The chain is built from TRBV12-3 or TRBV12-4 and TRBJ2-3. The CDR3 sequence is 14 residues long. CDR3 region: CASSTNSLTPTQYF.

V usage is TRBV2 and J usage is TRBJ2-1; TCRdb reports TRBD2, a call that lacks DNA to check it against. The CDR3 loop spans 15 amino acids. Looked up from germline, CDR1 is SNHLY and CDR2 is FYNNEI. The CDR3 loop is CASTGPRAAYNEQFF.

The chain employs TRBV5-1 and TRBJ2-7; TCRdb returns TRBD1, unconfirmable since there is no DNA. This CDR3 contains 15 residues. Germline V gene data show CDR1 as SGHRS and CDR2 as YFSETQ. CDR3: CASRKPGQGSYEQYF.

The chain has TRBV18 and TRBJ2-7; the TCRdb call, TRBD2, lacks DNA for checking. The CDR3 sequence is 17 residues long. Germline CDR1 is KGHSH and CDR2 is LQKENI. CDR3 in amino acids: CASSPDSGRIIPYEQYF.

This chain's CDR3 is CASSLDGTRGTQYF. The chain links TRBV7-2 to TRBJ2-5; TCRdb proposes TRBD1, but this gene call is untestable without DNA. The length of the CDR3 is 14 residues. The V gene's germline CDR1 is SGHTA and CDR2 FQGNSA.

The V gene is TRBV5-5, the J gene TRBJ2-3; the D call from TCRdb, TRBD1, cannot be confirmed without DNA. From germline, CDR1 is SGHKS and CDR2 YYEKEE (reference sequence). This CDR3 is 15 amino acids long. The CDR3 reads CASSRTGRITDTQYF.

The rearrangement uses TRBV18 and TRBJ2-6; TCRdb's assignment of TRBD1 cannot be checked, as there is no DNA. Germline loops: CDR1 KGHSH, CDR2 LQKENI. The length of the CDR3 is 17 residues. The CDR3 reads CASSAGTGGLGANVLTF.

J is TRBJ1-5 and V is TRBV27; as DNA is missing, the TRBD1 call by TCRdb cannot be tested. The CDR3 covers 17 residues. The V gene's germline CDR1 is MNHEY and CDR2 SMNVEV (reference sequence). The CDR3 sequence is CASSFRQDTGNNQPQHF.

The chain combines TRBV10-3 with TRBJ1-5. There are 16 residues in the CDR3. Germline loops: CDR1 ENHRY, CDR2 SYGVKD. CDR3 protein: CAISDPGNAGDQPQHF.

The J gene is TRBJ1-5, the V gene TRBV11-3. Germline CDR1 reads SGHNT; CDR2 reads YENEEA. The CDR3 has 15 amino acids. This CDR3 reads CASSSGGGWNQPQHF.

The chain couples TRBV29-1 to TRBJ2-1; TCRdb selects TRBD2, and the lack of DNA leaves this call unchecked. The CDR3 has 13 amino acids. Per the germline V gene, CDR1 is SQVTM and CDR2 is ANQGSEA. CDR3 sequence: CSGSGRGTNEQFF.

The chain employs TRBV7-2 and TRBJ2-3; lacking DNA, the TRBD2 call made by TCRdb goes unchecked. The length of the CDR3 is 17 residues. Per germline, CDR1 SGHTA and CDR2 FQGNSA. The CDR3 protein is CASSPQTSGGTTDTQYF. Together with reference TRBV7-2 and TRBJ2-3, the CDR3 gives the full variable domain: GAGVSQSPSNKVTEKGKDVELRCDPISGHTALYWYRQSLGQGLEFLIYFQGNSAPDKSGLPSDRFSAERTGGSVSTLTIQRTQQEDSAVYLCASSPQTSGGTTDTQYFGPGTRLTVL.

The gene calls are TRBV7-9 and TRBJ2-5; TCRdb's D gene call, TRBD2, goes unchecked for lack of DNA. This CDR3 contains 15 residues. The germline gives CDR1 SEHNR, CDR2 FQNEAQ (reference sequence). The CDR3 sequence: CASSLVRANKETQYF.

The V and J genes are TRBV15 and TRBJ1-2. The CDR3 has 14 amino acids. The germline V gene has CDR1 LNHNV and CDR2 YYDKDF (reference sequence). CDR3 amino acids: CATSRDRRMGGYTF.

The rearrangement uses TRBV25-1 and TRBJ2-7; the TCRdb D gene call, TRBD1, has no DNA to confirm it. In germline, CDR1 is MGHDK, CDR2 SYGVNS. This CDR3 is built from 15 residues. This chain's CDR3 is CATMDRGFDRNEQYF.